Presented here are 27 T cell receptor beta chains from one specimen sequenced in a study of T cells and copy number aberrations in small-cell lung cancer (dated by TCRdb to the early 2020s). The protocol used for the library was the immunoSEQ multiplex PCR assay. The table comes from immuneACCESS by way of TCRdb, which keeps in-frame sequences with V and J called. Part of the clones is missing from these tables; in studies checked, under half for an unresolved V gene and the rest for unknown reasons. The sample yields 2,500 or so clones; more than 65% were counted once. The ten largest make up roughly a tenth of the sample. The sample comprised normal tissue next to the tumor. These receptors were collected from a man aged 65-85 years with small cell lung cancer.

This chain joins TRBV6-1 and TRBJ2-3, with 11 bases fitting TRBD1. V was clipped by 6 bases and J by 6 bases; unmatched bases: 5. CDR3 length: 14 residues. Germline V gene data show CDR1 as MNHNS and CDR2 as SASEGT. The CDR3: CASSGTGGTDTQYF. The CDR3 DNA reads as TGTGCCAGCAGCGGGACAGGGGGAACGGATACGCAGTATTTT.

The chain carries TRBV9 and TRBJ1-1, with 7 bases that match TRBD1. Looked up from germline, CDR1 is SGDLS and CDR2 is YYNGEE. Losses at the gene ends were 4 bases for V and 3 bases for J; bases not matched to a gene: 9. This CDR3 spans 15 amino acids. As DNA, the CDR3 is TGTGCCAGCAGCCCCCTAGGGACAGCTCACACTGAAGCTTTCTTT. Protein product: CASSPLGTAHTEAFF.

The CDR3 bases are TGTGCCAGCAGTGGAGGGGACAGGGGGAGCAATGAGCAGTTCTTC. Encoded protein: CASSGGDRGSNEQFF. This chain uses TRBV2 with TRBJ2-1; TRBD1 matches at 11 bases. The germline gives CDR1 SNHLY, CDR2 FYNNEI. This CDR3 comprises 15 residues. The V gene end was trimmed by 4 bases and the J gene end by 6 bases; junction bases not matched to a gene: 5.

The rearrangement uses TRBV19 and TRBJ2-3; D call uncertain. The germline V and J ends were trimmed by 3 bases and 1 base, with 11 bases remaining between them. CDR1 LNHDA and CDR2 SQIVND come from the germline V gene (reference sequence). CDR3 size: 15 residues. The CDR3 DNA reads as TGTGCCAGTAGTATTTGGCCTAGGGGCACAGATACGCAGTATTTT. It yields the protein CASSIWPRGTDTQYF.

This chain links TRBV18 with TRBJ1-2; a weak D match, TRBD1 (5 bases). Germline V CDR1 and CDR2: KGHSH, LQKENI. V was shortened by 4 bases and J by 0 bases, with 12 bases between the two germline ends. The CDR3 covers 15 residues. In nucleotides, the CDR3 is TGTGCCAGCTCACTAACGGGGCCGACTAACTATGGCTACACCTTC. Residues: CASSLTGPTNYGYTF.

The rearrangement uses TRBV4-1 and TRBJ2-3; 15 nucleotides line up with TRBD2. Germline-derived CDR1 and CDR2 are MGHRA and YSYEKL. With 3 bases clipped from V and 6 bases from J, the junction kept 13 bases outside the gene matches. The CDR3 has 19 amino acids. The CDR3 spells CASSHPGLAGGPSRDTQYF. The CDR3 DNA is TGCGCCAGCAGCCACCCGGGACTAGCGGGGGGCCCCAGCCGGGATACGCAGTATTTT.

The chain combines TRBV6-1 with TRBJ2-5; D gene ambiguous. CDR3 length: 14 residues. In germline, CDR1 is MNHNS, CDR2 SASEGT. V was trimmed by 0 bases and J by 5 bases, leaving 10 bases between them. The CDR3 nucleotides are TGTGCCAGCAGTGAAGCGGGTGATCTTGAGACCCAGTACTTC. Its translation: CASSEAGDLETQYF.

In regard to this clone: Relative to the germline gene, one junction end is altered; a read error may explain this. The rearrangement links TRBV4-1 to TRBJ1-1; D call uncertain. The V gene's germline CDR1 is MGHRA and CDR2 YSYEKL. This CDR3 has 17 residues. The chain's CDR3 is CASSQFRVPSSNIEAFF. The CDR3 region has the DNA TGCGCCAGCAGCCAATTCCGGGTTCCAAGTTCGAACATTGAAGCTTTCTTT.

For the CDR3, the DNA is TGTGCCAGCAGCCAAGAGTACAGGGAGGAGGAGACCCAGTACTTC. Residues: CASSQEYREEETQYF. This chain joins TRBV14 and TRBJ2-5; either TRBD1 or TRBD2 may supply D (6 bases each). CDR1 and CDR2 (germline): SGHDN, FVKESK. Trimming took 0 bases from V and 5 from J, leaving 13 bases between them. CDR3 length: 15 residues.

CDR3 sequence (DNA): TGTGCCAGCAAGACCCATAGAAGCTCCTACAATGAGCAGTTCTTC. Translating it yields CASKTHRSSYNEQFF. The rearrangement links TRBV6-5 to TRBJ2-1; D unclear. Trimming removed 7 bases at V and 0 bases at J, with 13 bases between. The CDR3 runs to 15 residues. CDR1 is MNHEY, CDR2 SVGAGI, per germline.

The rearrangement uses TRBV9 and TRBJ1-6, with 11 nucleotides matching TRBD1. With V trimmed by 0 bases and J by 9 bases, 2 bases remained unmatched. This CDR3 has 15 amino acids. Germline V gives CDR1 SGDLS, CDR2 YYNGEE. The chain's CDR3 is CASSVVGTGGSPLHF. CDR3 coding DNA: TGTGCCAGCAGCGTAGTGGGGACAGGGGGTTCACCCCTCCACTTT.

Remarks on this clone: The identical CDR3 is also encoded by other nucleotide sequences in the sample. This chain joins TRBV28 and TRBJ1-5; tentative D call: TRBD1 (6 bases). CDR3 length: 15 amino acids. The V end was cut by 2 bases, the J end by 2 bases, with 10 bases between. In germline, CDR1 is MDHEN, CDR2 SYDVKM. DNA for the CDR3: TGTGCCAGCAGTTTAGGGGGGGCGCGCAATCAGCCCCAGCATTTT. It yields the protein CASSLGGARNQPQHF.

The J gene is TRBJ1-4, the V gene TRBV6-1; D is uncertain. The CDR3 is 15 amino acids. Deletions cut 2 bases from V and 5 bases from J, with 12 bases between. The germline V gene has CDR1 MNHNS and CDR2 SASEGT. The chain's CDR3 is CASSERGFSNEKLFF. In DNA form, the CDR3 reads TGTGCCAGCAGTGAAAGAGGCTTTTCGAATGAAAAACTGTTTTTT.

The V gene is TRBV2, the J gene TRBJ2-3, with 9 bases matching TRBD2. Germline loops: CDR1 SNHLY, CDR2 FYNNEI. This CDR3 is 14 amino acids long. The ends lost 8 bases at V and 9 bases at J; junction bases unmatched: 12. The CDR3 DNA reads TGTGCCAGCTCGGTTCGACTGGCGGGGGGGACGCAGTATTTT. Translation: CASSVRLAGGTQYF. The entire variable domain, with the rest obtained from reference TRBV2 and TRBJ2-3, is as follows: EPEVTQTPSHQVTQMGQEVILRCVPISNHLYFYWYRQILGQKVEFLVSFYNNEISEKSEIFDDQFSVERPDGSNFTLKIRSTKLEDSAMYFCASSVRLAGGTQYFGPGTRLTVL.

This clone was recorded only once. The V call is TRBV6-5, the J call TRBJ2-1; D may be TRBD2 (5 bases). Germline lookup yields CDR1 MNHEY and CDR2 SVGAGI. Trimming took 5 bases from V and 7 from J, leaving 12 bases between them. The CDR3 totals 13 residues. In DNA form, the CDR3 reads TGTGCCAGCAGTATTCCTAGCAGGAATGAGCAGTTCTTC. Protein sequence: CASSIPSRNEQFF.

V gene TRBV7-3 combines with J gene TRBJ2-2, with 7 bases lining up with TRBD1. This CDR3 is 15 amino acids long. Germline V lookup: CDR1 SGHTA, CDR2 FQGTGA. J gave up 3 bases and V 5 bases, and 6 bases lay outside the gene matches. This chain's CDR3 is CASSRNRGDTGELFF. The DNA for the CDR3 is TGTGCCAGCAGCCGGAACAGGGGAGACACCGGGGAGCTGTTTTTT.

This clone came up once. V and J are TRBV30 and TRBJ2-1, with TRBD2 matching 8 bases. The CDR3 consists of 12 residues. Looked up from germline, CDR1 is GTSNPN and CDR2 is SVGIG (reference sequence). This chain's CDR3 is CVAAGGYNEQFF. The CDR3 DNA is TGTGTGGCTGCGGGGGGATACAATGAGCAGTTCTTC.

V is TRBV6-4 and J is TRBJ2-2, with 15 positions matching TRBD2. With 6 bases clipped from V and 4 bases from J, the junction kept 6 bases outside the gene matches. CDR3 length: 17 residues. Germline CDR1 MRHNA, CDR2 SNTAGT. CDR3 nucleotides: TGTGCCAGCAGAAGGACTAGCGGGGGGGCCGGCACCGGGGAGCTGTTTTTT. Translation gives CASRRTSGGAGTGELFF.

The chain has TRBV27 and TRBJ1-2, with D unclear. Germline CDR1 is MNHEY and CDR2 is SMNVEV (reference sequence). The CDR3 contains 15 residues. Trimming took off 3 bases at V and 0 bases at J, with 11 bases between the two ends. CDR3 amino acids: CASSLVPQANYGYTF. The CDR3 DNA reads as TGTGCCAGCAGTTTGGTCCCTCAAGCTAACTATGGCTACACCTTC.

The chain carries TRBV2 and TRBJ1-1; maybe TRBD1 (6 bases). The germline V gene has CDR1 SNHLY and CDR2 FYNNEI. Trimming stripped 5 bases from V and 4 bases from J, with 17 bases between. The CDR3 loop spans 15 amino acids. The CDR3, as DNA: TGTGCCAGCAGTTTTGGGGGGCTGGCGTCCACTGAAGCTTTCTTT. This sequence encodes CASSFGGLASTEAFF.

This clone occurred once. The genes are TRBV7-2 and TRBJ2-7, with TRBD1 matching over 10 bases. Germline CDR1 reads SGHTA; CDR2 reads FQGNSA. V dropped 7 bases and J dropped 3; count of bases not matched to a gene: 6. This CDR3 is 14 amino acids long. The DNA for the CDR3 is TGTGCCAGCAAACCGGGACAGGGGTACTACGAGCAGTACTTC. This translates into CASKPGQGYYEQYF.

The gene calls are TRBV5-8 and TRBJ2-3, with D perhaps matching TRBD1 (5 bases). V lost 6 bases, J lost 4 bases, and 21 bases lay in between. This CDR3 has 16 residues. CDR1 is SGHTS and CDR2 is YDEGEE in the germline V gene. In DNA, the CDR3 is TGTGCCAGCATTCGGAAGGGGTCCCAGGGCGCAGATACGCAGTATTTT. Protein: CASIRKGSQGADTQYF.

This sequence joins TRBV9 and TRBJ2-1; no clear D. The CDR3 consists of 13 residues. The germline V gene has CDR1 SGDLS and CDR2 YYNGEE. Trimming took 1 base from V and 4 from J, leaving 6 bases between them. The CDR3 reads CASSVLSYNEQFF. CDR3 DNA sequence: TGTGCCAGCAGCGTATTGTCTTACAATGAGCAGTTCTTC. Based on the CDR3 plus reference TRBV9 and TRBJ2-1, the full variable domain is DSGVTQTPKHLITATGQRVTLRCSPRSGDLSVYWYQQSLDQGLQFLIQYYNGEERAKGNILERFSAQQFPDLHSELNLSSLELGDSALYFCASSVLSYNEQFFGPGTRLTVL.

This chain links TRBV7-8 with TRBJ2-2, with D possibly TRBD2 on 5 matching bases. Trimming shortened V by 0 bases and J by 5 bases, and 10 bases separated the two germline ends. The V gene's germline CDR1 is SGHVS and CDR2 FQNEAQ. There are 15 residues in the CDR3. CDR3 sequence: CASSLAWTPTGELFF. For the CDR3, the DNA is TGTGCCAGCAGCTTAGCGTGGACTCCAACCGGGGAGCTGTTTTTT.

The V call is TRBV14, the J call TRBJ2-3; no reliable D call. There are 13 residues in the CDR3. V shed 0 bases and J shed 3 bases, with 4 bases lying between them. Germline V gene data show CDR1 as SGHDN and CDR2 as FVKESK. CDR3 nucleotides: TGTGCCAGCAGCCAAGAGTATACAGATACGCAGTATTTT. This translates into CASSQEYTDTQYF.

This clone appeared once. The chain uses TRBV5-4 and TRBJ1-4, with 12 positions matching TRBD1. The V gene end was trimmed by 5 bases and the J gene end by 3 bases; junction bases not matched to a gene: 5. Germline-derived CDR1 and CDR2 are SGHNT and YYREEE (reference sequence). This CDR3 spans 16 amino acids. Written as DNA, the CDR3 is TGTGCCAGCAGTCGGGGACAGGGGGCCGCTAATGAAAAACTGTTTTTT. Translation gives CASSRGQGAANEKLFF.

The J gene is TRBJ1-1, the V gene TRBV7-8; D may be TRBD1 (5 bases). Looked up from germline, CDR1 is SGHVS and CDR2 is FQNEAQ. V was pared by 5 bases and J by 3 bases, with 16 bases between. The CDR3 totals 15 residues. The CDR3 here is CASSPREGLDTEAFF. In DNA, the CDR3 is TGTGCCAGCAGCCCCAGAGAGGGGTTGGACACTGAAGCTTTCTTT.